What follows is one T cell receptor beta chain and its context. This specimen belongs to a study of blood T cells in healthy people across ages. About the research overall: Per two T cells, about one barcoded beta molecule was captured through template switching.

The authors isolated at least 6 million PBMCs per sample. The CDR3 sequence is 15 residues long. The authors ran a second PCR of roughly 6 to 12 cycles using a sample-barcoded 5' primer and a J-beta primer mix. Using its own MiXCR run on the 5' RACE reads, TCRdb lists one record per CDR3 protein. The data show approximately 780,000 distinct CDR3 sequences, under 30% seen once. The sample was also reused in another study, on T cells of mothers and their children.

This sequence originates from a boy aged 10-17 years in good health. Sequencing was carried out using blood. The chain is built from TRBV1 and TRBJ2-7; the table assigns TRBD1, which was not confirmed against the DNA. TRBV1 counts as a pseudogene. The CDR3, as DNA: TGCACCAGCAGCAGGCAGGGACCCGCTGCCTACGAGCAGTACTTC. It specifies CTSSRQGPAAYEQYF.